This T cell receptor beta chain was sequenced during a study of T cell changes during pregnancy in multiple sclerosis. Some clones are missing from TCRdb's copy, which holds only in-frame ones; the method was immunoSEQ multiplex PCR. The data show 55,000 to 70,000 clones, around nine tenths seen once. The sequences come from peripheral blood, collected after pregnancy. This clonotype originated in a female donor with multiple sclerosis, enrolled in a pregnancy study.

The CDR3 here is CASSPRWSGGETQYF. In DNA, the CDR3 is TGTGCCAGCAGCCCCCGGTGGTCGGGTGGCGAGACCCAGTACTTC. This chain joins TRBV11-1 and TRBJ2-5; D gene ambiguous. Germline V gives CDR1 SGHAT, CDR2 FQDESV (reference sequence). The CDR3 extends over 15 amino acids. V gave up 5 bases and J gave up 5 bases, with 18 bases separating them.